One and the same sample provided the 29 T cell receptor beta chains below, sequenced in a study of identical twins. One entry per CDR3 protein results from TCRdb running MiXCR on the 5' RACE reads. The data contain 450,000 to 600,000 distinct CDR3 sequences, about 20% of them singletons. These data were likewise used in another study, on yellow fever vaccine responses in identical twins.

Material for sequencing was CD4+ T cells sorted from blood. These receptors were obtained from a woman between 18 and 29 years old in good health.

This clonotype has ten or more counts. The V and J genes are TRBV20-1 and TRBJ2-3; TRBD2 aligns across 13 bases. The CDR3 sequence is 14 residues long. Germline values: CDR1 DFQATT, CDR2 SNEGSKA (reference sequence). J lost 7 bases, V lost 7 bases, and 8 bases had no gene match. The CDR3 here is CSVQGTSGANTQYF. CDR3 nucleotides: TGCAGTGTCCAGGGGACTAGCGGGGCGAATACGCAGTATTTT.

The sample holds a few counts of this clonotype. CDR3 sequence: CASSLGGFTDTQYF. The CDR3 DNA follows: TGTGCCAGCAGTTTAGGGGGATTCACAGATACGCAGTATTTT. V is TRBV12-3 or TRBV12-4 and J is TRBJ2-3; D remains unclear. V lost 1 base, J lost 2 bases, and 7 bases lay in between. The CDR3 totals 14 residues.

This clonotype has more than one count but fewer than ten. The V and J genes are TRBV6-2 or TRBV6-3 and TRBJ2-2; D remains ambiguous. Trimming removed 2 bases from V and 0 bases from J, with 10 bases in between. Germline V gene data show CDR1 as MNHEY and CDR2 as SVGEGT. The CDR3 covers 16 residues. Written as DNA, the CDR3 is TGTGCCAGCAGTTACATTATCGTCGCGAACACCGGGGAGCTGTTTTTT. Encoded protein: CASSYIIVANTGELFF.

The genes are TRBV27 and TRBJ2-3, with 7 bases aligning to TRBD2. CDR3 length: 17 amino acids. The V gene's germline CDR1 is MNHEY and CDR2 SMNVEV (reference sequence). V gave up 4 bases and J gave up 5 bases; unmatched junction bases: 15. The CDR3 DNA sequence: TGTGCCAGCAGTTCCGACCGGACAACCCGGGGGGAAGATACGCAGTATTTT. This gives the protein CASSSDRTTRGEDTQYF.

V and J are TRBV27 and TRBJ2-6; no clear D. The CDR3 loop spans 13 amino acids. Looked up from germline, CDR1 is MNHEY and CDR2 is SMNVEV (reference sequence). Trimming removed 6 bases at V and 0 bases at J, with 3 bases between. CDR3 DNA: TGTGCCAGCAGAAACTCTGGGGCCAACGTCCTGACTTTC. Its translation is CASRNSGANVLTF.

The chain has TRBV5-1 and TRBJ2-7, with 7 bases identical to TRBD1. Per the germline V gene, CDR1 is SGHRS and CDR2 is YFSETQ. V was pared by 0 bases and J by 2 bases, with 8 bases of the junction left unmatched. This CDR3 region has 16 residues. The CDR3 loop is CASSLGPSGQPYEQYV. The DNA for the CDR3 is TGCGCCAGCAGCTTGGGACCCTCGGGACAGCCCTACGAGCAGTACGTC.

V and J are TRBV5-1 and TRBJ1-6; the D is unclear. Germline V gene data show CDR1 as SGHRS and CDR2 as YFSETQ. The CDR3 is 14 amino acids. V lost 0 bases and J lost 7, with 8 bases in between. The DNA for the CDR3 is TGCGCCAGCAGCTTGGAGGATTACAATTCACCCCTCCACTTT. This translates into CASSLEDYNSPLHF.

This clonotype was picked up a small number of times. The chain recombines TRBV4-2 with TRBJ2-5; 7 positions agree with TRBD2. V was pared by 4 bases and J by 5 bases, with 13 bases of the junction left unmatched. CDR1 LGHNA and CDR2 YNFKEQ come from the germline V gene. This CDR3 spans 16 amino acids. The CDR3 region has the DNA TGTGCCAGCAGCCTGATATGGGGGGGGGAGCGGGAGACCCAGTACTTC. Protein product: CASSLIWGGERETQYF.

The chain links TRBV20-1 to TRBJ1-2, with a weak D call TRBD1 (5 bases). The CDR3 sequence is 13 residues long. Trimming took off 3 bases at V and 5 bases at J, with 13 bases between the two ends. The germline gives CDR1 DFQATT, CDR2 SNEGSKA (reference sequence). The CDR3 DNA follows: TGCAGTGCTAGTTATGGGGCGAGGTATGGCTACACCTTC. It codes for CSASYGARYGYTF.

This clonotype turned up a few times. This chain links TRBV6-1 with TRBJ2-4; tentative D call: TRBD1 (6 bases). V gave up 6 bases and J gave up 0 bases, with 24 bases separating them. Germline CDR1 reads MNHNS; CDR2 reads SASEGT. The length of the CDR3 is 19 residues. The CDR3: CASSPRLGTPNLAKNIQYF. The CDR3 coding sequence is TGTGCCAGCAGCCCAAGGCTAGGGACACCGAACCTAGCCAAAAACATTCAGTACTTC.

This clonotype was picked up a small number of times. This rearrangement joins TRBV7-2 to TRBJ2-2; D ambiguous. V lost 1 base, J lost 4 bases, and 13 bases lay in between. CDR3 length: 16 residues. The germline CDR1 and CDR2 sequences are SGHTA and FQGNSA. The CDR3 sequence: CASSLVPVLGTGELFF. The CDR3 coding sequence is TGTGCCAGCAGCTTAGTGCCTGTGTTGGGCACCGGGGAGCTGTTTTTT.

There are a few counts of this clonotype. CDR3 in amino acids: CSARVGSFVLSTDTQYF. In nucleotides, the CDR3 is TGCAGTGCTAGAGTGGGCAGTTTTGTCCTTAGCACAGATACGCAGTATTTT. This rearrangement joins TRBV20-1 to TRBJ2-3; D is uncertain. With 1 base removed from V and 0 bases from J, the gap between germline ends came to 17 bases. Germline assignment: CDR1 DFQATT and CDR2 SNEGSKA (reference sequence). The CDR3 runs to 17 residues.

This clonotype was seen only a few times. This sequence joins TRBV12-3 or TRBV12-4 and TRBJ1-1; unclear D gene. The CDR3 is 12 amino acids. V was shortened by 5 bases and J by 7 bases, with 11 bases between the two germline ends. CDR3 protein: CASSPEAGEAFF. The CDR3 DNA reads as TGTGCCAGCAGTCCTGAGGCTGGTGAAGCTTTCTTT.

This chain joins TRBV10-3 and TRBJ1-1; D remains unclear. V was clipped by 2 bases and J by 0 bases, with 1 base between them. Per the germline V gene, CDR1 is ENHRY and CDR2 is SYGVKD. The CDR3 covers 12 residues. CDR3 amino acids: CAISEMNTEAFF. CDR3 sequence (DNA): TGTGCCATCAGTGAGATGAACACTGAAGCTTTCTTT.

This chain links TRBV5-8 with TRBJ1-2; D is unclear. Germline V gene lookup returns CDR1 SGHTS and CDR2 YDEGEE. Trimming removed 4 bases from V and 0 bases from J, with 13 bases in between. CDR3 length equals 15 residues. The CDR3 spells CASSTRLPSNYGYTF. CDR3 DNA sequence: TGTGCCAGCAGCACGCGACTGCCGTCTAACTATGGCTACACCTTC. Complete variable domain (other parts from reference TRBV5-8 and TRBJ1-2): EAGVTQSPTHLIKTRGQQATLRCSPISGHTSVYWYQQALGLGLQFLLWYDEGEERNRGNFPPRFSGRQFPNYSSELNVNALELEDSALYLCASSTRLPSNYGYTFGSGTRLTVV.

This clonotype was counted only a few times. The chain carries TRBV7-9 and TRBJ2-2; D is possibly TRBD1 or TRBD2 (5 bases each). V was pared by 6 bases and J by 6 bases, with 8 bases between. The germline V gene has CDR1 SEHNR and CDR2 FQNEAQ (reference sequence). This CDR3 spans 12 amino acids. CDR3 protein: CASREGPGELFF. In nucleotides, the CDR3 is TGTGCCAGCAGAGAGGGGCCCGGGGAGCTGTTTTTT.

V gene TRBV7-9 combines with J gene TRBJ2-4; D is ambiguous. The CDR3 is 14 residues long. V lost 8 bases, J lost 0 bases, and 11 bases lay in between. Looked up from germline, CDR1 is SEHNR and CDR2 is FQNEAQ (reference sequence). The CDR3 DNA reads TGTGCCAGCGGTGGCATGATAGCCAAAAACATTCAGTACTTC. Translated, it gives CASGGMIAKNIQYF.

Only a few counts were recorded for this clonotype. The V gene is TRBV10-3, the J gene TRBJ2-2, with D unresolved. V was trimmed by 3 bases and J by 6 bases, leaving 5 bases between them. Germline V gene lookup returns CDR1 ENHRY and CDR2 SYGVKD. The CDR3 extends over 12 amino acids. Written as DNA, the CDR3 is TGTGCCATCAGTGAAGGGTCCGGGGAGCTGTTTTTT. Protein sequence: CAISEGSGELFF.

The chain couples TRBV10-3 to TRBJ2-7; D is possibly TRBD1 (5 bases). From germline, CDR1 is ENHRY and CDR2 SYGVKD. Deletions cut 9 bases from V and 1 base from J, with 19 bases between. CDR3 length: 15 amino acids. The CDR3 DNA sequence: TGTGCCATTGCCAGGGAACCCAGTGGGTCCTACGAGCAGTACTTC. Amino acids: CAIAREPSGSYEQYF.

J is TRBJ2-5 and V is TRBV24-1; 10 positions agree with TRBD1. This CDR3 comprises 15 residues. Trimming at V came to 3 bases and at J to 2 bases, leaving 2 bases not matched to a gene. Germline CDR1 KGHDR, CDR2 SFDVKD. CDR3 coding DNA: TGTGCCACCAGTGATGACAGGGGGCTACAAGAGACCCAGTACTTC. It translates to CATSDDRGLQETQYF.

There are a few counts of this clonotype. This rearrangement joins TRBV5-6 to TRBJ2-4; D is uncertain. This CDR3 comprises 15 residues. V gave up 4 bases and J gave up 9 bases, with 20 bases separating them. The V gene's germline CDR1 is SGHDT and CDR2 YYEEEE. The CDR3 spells CASSPRRERWGIQYF. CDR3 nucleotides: TGTGCCAGCAGCCCACGACGCGAACGCTGGGGCATTCAGTACTTC.

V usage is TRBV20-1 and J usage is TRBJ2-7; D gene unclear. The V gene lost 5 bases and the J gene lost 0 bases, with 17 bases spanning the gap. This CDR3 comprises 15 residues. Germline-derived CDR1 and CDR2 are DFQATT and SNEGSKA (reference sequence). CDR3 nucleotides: TGCAGTGCTCGTGACGTCGGCGGCACCTCCTACGAGCAGTACTTC. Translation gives CSARDVGGTSYEQYF.

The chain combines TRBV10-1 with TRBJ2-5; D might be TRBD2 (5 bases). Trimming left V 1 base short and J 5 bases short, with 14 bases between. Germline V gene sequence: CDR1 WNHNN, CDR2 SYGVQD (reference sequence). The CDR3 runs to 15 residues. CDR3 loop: CASSEYGAGMETQYF. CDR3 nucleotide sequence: TGCGCCAGCAGTGAGTATGGTGCCGGGATGGAGACCCAGTACTTC.

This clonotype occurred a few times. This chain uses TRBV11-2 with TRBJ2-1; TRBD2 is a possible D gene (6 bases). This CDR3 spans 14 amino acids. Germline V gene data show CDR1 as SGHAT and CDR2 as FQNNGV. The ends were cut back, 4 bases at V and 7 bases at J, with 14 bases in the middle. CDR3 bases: TGTGCCAGCAGCTGGGGGGACTGGTTAAATGAGCAGTTCTTC. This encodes CASSWGDWLNEQFF.

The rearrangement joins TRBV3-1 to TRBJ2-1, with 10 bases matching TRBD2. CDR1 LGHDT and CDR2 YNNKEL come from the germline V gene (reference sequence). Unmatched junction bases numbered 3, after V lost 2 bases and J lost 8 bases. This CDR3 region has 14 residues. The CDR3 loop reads CASSQRLAGDEQFF. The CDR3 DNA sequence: TGTGCCAGCAGCCAAAGACTAGCGGGTGATGAGCAGTTCTTC.

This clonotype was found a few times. The CDR3 DNA is TGCAGTGCCCGACTAGCGGTAAACACCGGGGAGCTGTTTTTT. Protein product: CSARLAVNTGELFF. The V gene is TRBV20-1, the J gene TRBJ2-2; 9 bases map to TRBD2. Germline CDR1 reads DFQATT; CDR2 reads SNEGSKA (reference sequence). J lost 2 bases, V lost 6 bases, and 4 bases had no gene match. CDR3 length: 14 amino acids.

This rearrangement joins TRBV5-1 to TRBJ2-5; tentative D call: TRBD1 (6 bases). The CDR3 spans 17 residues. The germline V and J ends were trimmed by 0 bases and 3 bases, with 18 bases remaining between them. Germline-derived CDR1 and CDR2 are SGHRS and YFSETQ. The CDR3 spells CASSLAMTGDKKETQYF. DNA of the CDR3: TGCGCCAGCAGCTTGGCAATGACAGGAGATAAAAAAGAGACCCAGTACTTC.

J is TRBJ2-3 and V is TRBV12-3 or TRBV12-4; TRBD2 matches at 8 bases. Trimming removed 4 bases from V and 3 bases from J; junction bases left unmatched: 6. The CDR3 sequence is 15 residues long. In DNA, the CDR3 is TGTGCCAGCAGTTCTATAGCGGGATCTACAGATACGCAGTATTTT. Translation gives CASSSIAGSTDTQYF.

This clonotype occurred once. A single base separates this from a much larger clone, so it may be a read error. The CDR3 sequence is CASSSGRGQPQHF. The CDR3 DNA reads TGTGCCAGCAGCTCGGGGCGCGGTCAGCCCCAGCATTTT. This chain connects TRBV7-7 to TRBJ1-5, with D tentatively TRBD1 (5 bases). Trimming pared 4 bases from V and 6 bases from J, leaving 10 bases between. The germline gives CDR1 SSHAT, CDR2 FNYEAQ (reference sequence). The CDR3 is 13 residues long. The entire variable domain, with the rest obtained from reference TRBV7-7 and TRBJ1-5, is as follows: GAGVSQSPRYKVTKRGQDVTLRCDPISSHATLYWYQQALGQGPEFLTYFNYEAQPDKSGLPSDRFSAERPEGSISTLTIQRTEQRDSAMYRCASSSGRGQPQHFGDGTRLSIL.